These T cell receptor beta chains were read from a single sample in a study of T cells in Graves' hyperthyroidism and ophthalmopathy. Each CDR3 protein is one row after TCRdb ran MiXCR on the multiplex PCR reads. The sample gives around 560,000 distinct CDR3 sequences, roughly a sixth of which show up once; about 17% is in the top ten. Material: blood. The receptors here all came from a woman between 18 and 30 years old with Graves' hyperthyroidism. The CDR3 runs from the conserved cysteine through the conserved F or W. Each record gives: V gene, D gene, J gene, clone size, CDR3 DNA, CDR3 protein. A D gene is named only where the DNA matches it firmly. Expanded clones get a size class; other rows say once, few or many, or leave the size out.

v_call: TRBV11-1; d_call: TRBD2; j_call: TRBJ2-3; clone_size: many; cdr3_nt: TGTGCCAGCAGCCCCCGACTAGCGGGGGGCACAGATACGCAGTATTTT; cdr3_aa: CASSPRLAGGTDTQYF
v_call: TRBV6-2/TRBV6-3; d_call: .; j_call: TRBJ2-7; clone_size: many; cdr3_nt: TGTGCCAGCAGTTACACGGACACTCAGGAGCAGTACTTC; cdr3_aa: CASSYTDTQEQYF
v_call: TRBV20-1; d_call: .; j_call: TRBJ2-3; clone_size: many; cdr3_nt: TGCAGTGCTAGAGATTCGGGACCGCATACGCAGTATTTT; cdr3_aa: CSARDSGPHTQYF
v_call: TRBV24-1; d_call: TRBD2; j_call: TRBJ2-7; clone_size: few; cdr3_nt: TGTGCCACCAGTGATTTAGCGGGGGAGCAGTACTTC; cdr3_aa: CATSDLAGEQYF
v_call: TRBV19; d_call: TRBD1; j_call: TRBJ1-2; clone_size: .; cdr3_nt: TGTGCCAGTAGGGAAAGGGGGCGCGACTATGGCTACACCTTC; cdr3_aa: CASRERGRDYGYTF
v_call: TRBV29-1; d_call: TRBD1; j_call: TRBJ1-3; clone_size: few; cdr3_nt: TGCAGCGTAGGGACAGGACCCTCTGGAAACACCATATATTTT; cdr3_aa: CSVGTGPSGNTIYF
v_call: TRBV4-1; d_call: TRBD1; j_call: TRBJ2-7; clone_size: .; cdr3_nt: TGCGCCAGCAGCCAAGACGCCGGGACAGTCCACTCCTACGAGCAGTACTTC; cdr3_aa: CASSQDAGTVHSYEQYF
v_call: TRBV15; d_call: .; j_call: TRBJ1-6; clone_size: .; cdr3_nt: TGTGCCACCAGCAGAGATGGTAATAATTCACCCCTCCACTTT; cdr3_aa: CATSRDGNNSPLHF
v_call: TRBV27; d_call: TRBD2; j_call: TRBJ2-7; clone_size: many; cdr3_nt: TGTGCCAGCAGATATTGGACTAGCGGACACTACGAGCAGTACTTC; cdr3_aa: CASRYWTSGHYEQYF
v_call: TRBV20-1; d_call: TRBD1; j_call: TRBJ2-7; clone_size: many; cdr3_nt: TGCAGTGCCCGGCCGAGACAGGGCCTGGGGCAGTACTTC; cdr3_aa: CSARPRQGLGQYF